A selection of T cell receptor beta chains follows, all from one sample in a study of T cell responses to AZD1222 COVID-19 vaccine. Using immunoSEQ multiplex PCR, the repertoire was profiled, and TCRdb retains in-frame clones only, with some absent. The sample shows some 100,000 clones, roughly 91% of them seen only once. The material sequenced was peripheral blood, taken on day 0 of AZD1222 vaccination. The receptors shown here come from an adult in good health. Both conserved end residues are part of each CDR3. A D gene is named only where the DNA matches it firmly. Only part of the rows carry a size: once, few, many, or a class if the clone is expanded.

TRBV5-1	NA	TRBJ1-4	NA	CASSVGGTNEKLFF	TGCGCCAGCAGCGTGGGCGGCACTAATGAAAAACTGTTTTTT
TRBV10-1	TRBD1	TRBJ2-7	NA	CASSEWTGGEQYF	TGCGCCAGCAGTGAGTGGACAGGGGGCGAGCAGTACTTC
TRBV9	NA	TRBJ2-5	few	CASSVGLWAQETQYF	TGTGCCAGCAGCGTAGGTCTGTGGGCTCAAGAGACCCAGTACTTC
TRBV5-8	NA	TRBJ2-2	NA	CASSLNADGELFF	TGTGCCAGCAGCTTGAATGCGGACGGGGAGCTGTTTTTT
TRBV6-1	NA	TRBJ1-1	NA	CASSEVAGYTEAFF	TGTGCCAGCAGTGAAGTCGCAGGGTACACTGAAGCTTTCTTT
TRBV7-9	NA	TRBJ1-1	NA	CASSLQGPNTEAFF	TGTGCCAGCAGCTTACAGGGACCGAACACTGAAGCTTTCTTT
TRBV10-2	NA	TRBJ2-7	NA	CASSALRRSVEQYF	TGCGCCAGCAGCGCTCTTCGAAGGTCCGTCGAGCAGTACTTC
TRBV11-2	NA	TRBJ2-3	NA	CASSLRPEGTDTQYF	TGTGCCAGCAGCCTAAGGCCAGAAGGCACAGATACGCAGTATTTT
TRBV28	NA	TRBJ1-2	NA	CASRLSTGYYGYTF	TGTGCCAGCAGATTGAGTACAGGCTACTATGGCTACACCTTC
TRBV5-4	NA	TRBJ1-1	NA	CASSWDGFEAFF	TGTGCCAGCAGCTGGGACGGCTTTGAAGCTTTCTTT
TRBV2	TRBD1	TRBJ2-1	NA	CASSEWQGDINEQFF	TGTGCCAGCAGTGAATGGCAGGGGGACATCAATGAGCAGTTCTTC
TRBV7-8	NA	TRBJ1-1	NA	CASSLEWQENTEAFF	TGTGCCAGCAGCTTAGAGTGGCAGGAGAACACTGAAGCTTTCTTT
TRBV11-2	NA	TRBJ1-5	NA	CASSLGADQPQHF	TGTGCCAGCAGCTTAGGGGCGGATCAGCCCCAGCATTTT
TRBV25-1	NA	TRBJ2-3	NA	CASSEFGDTQYF	TGTGCCAGCAGTGAATTCGGAGATACGCAGTATTTT